A single T cell receptor beta chain is shown here with its context. Its antigen is not known. This sample was taken from a study of shared clonotypes between healthy human individuals. Turning to the study itself: Per-donor plates numbered three CD4 naive, three CD4 memory, two CD8 naive and one CD8 memory.

The protocol was immunoSEQ multiplex PCR, while the TCRdb copy is restricted to in-frame clones and leaves out a portion. Of about 680,000 clones listed, just over 90% are singletons. CDR3 length: 13 amino acids. Between the trimmed V and J ends, which lost 3 bases and 9 bases, there was a span of 12 bases. Germline-derived CDR1 and CDR2 are MNHEY and SMNVEV (reference sequence). Terminally differentiated effector memory CD45RA+ cells were left out of the naive CD8 fraction, which was CD45RO-negative and positively selected for CCR7. Study observations and caveats: Around 5.4% of naive CD4 clonotypes were common to a few donors. Exclusively blood specimens were collected; tissue repertoires likely differ. Some clonotypes were shared by all four sorted-subset donors, while others were not shared. The non-shared ones had lower generation probabilities than the shared ones.

This TCR was recovered from a man between 25 and 39 years old in good health. The chain employs TRBV27 and TRBJ2-1; unclear D gene. Material: naive CD8+ T cells sorted from blood. The CDR3: CASSFSEAAEQFF. The CDR3, as DNA: TGTGCCAGCAGTTTTTCAGAGGCGGCTGAGCAGTTCTTC.